This paragraph reports one T cell receptor beta chain. The read comes to an end 3 residues before the CDR3 does, leaving the germline J gene to fill in the end. Germline V gene data show CDR1 as LNHDA and CDR2 as SQIVND (reference sequence). There are 13 residues in the CDR3. This record belongs to a study of T cells in women clearing cervical HPV infection. Some clones are missing from TCRdb's copy, which holds only in-frame ones; the method was immunoSEQ multiplex PCR. Seen in this sample are tens of thousands of clones; the ten most common clones hold roughly 1.4%. The sequence was obtained from a woman between 18 and 75 years old with a cervical HPV16 infection that either progressed to CIN3+ or cleared (not recorded which). The sequenced sample consisted of blood buffy coat. This sequence joins TRBV19 and TRBJ1-2; 12 bases map to TRBD1. CDR3 residues: CASSRDRGLGYTF. CDR3 DNA (partial): TGTGCCAGTAGTAGGGACAGGGGGCTCGGC.